Below are 11 T cell receptor beta chains sequenced from a single sample in a study of PD-L1 blockade in urothelial cancer. This table comes from immunoSEQ multiplex PCR, and its TCRdb copy is limited to in-frame clones, with some not included. Seen here are about 35,000 clones, roughly a third observed once, and the top ten hold around 10%. Sequenced material: tumor tissue, taken before atezolizumab (anti-PD-L1) treatment. The receptors were gathered from a man aged 60 to 75 with urothelial cancer.

CDR3 nucleotide sequence: TGTGCCTGGAGTGTAATCGGGGACATGAACACTGAAGCTTTCTTT. Translating gives CAWSVIGDMNTEAFF. The chain is built from TRBV30 and TRBJ1-1; tentative D call: TRBD1 (6 bases). The germline gives CDR1 GTSNPN, CDR2 SVGIG (reference sequence). Deletions cut 0 bases from V and 0 bases from J, with 11 bases between. This CDR3 has 15 amino acids.

The sample holds a few counts of this clone. The chain carries TRBV6-8 and TRBJ2-1, with 10 positions matching TRBD1. The CDR3 covers 14 residues. V dropped 10 bases and J dropped 7; count of bases not matched to a gene: 10. Germline lookup yields CDR1 MNHGY and CDR2 SAAAGT. The CDR3 DNA is TGTGCCACTCACCGACAGGGGGCGGTGAATGAGCAGTTCTTC. Its protein is CATHRQGAVNEQFF.

A few counts support this clone. The rearrangement joins TRBV2 to TRBJ2-1, with 12 bases identical to TRBD1. With 3 bases clipped from V and 8 bases from J, the junction kept 5 bases outside the gene matches. Germline assignment: CDR1 SNHLY and CDR2 FYNNEI. The CDR3 consists of 15 residues. The CDR3 DNA follows: TGTGCCAGCAGTGAGGGGACAGGGGGCGGCCATGAGCAGTTCTTC. Translating gives CASSEGTGGGHEQFF.

The rearrangement links TRBV19 to TRBJ2-1, with D possibly TRBD2 on 6 matching bases. V lost 0 bases to trimming and J lost 0 bases, with 15 bases between them. This CDR3 contains 18 residues. Per germline, CDR1 LNHDA and CDR2 SQIVND (reference sequence). Here the CDR3 reads CASSIEPSSAASYNEQFF. In DNA form, the CDR3 reads TGTGCCAGTAGTATAGAACCCTCTAGCGCCGCCTCCTACAATGAGCAGTTCTTC.

Comments on this clone: A junction boundary mismatches the germline segment, possibly from a read error. V usage is TRBV15 and J usage is TRBJ1-2, with TRBD1 matching over 11 bases. This CDR3 region has 15 residues. Germline lookup yields CDR1 LNHNV and CDR2 YYDKDF (reference sequence). The chain's CDR3 is CATSRDWTGGLVASF. DNA for the CDR3: TGTGCCACCAGCAGAGATTGGACAGGGGGCCTTGTTGCTTCCTTC.

The chain carries TRBV25-1 and TRBJ1-2; no clear D gene. Trimming shortened V by 1 base and J by 4 bases, and 10 bases separated the two germline ends. The CDR3 runs to 14 residues. CDR1 is MGHDK, CDR2 SYGVNS, per germline. Written as DNA, the CDR3 is TGTGCCAGCAGTGAATCGCTCCGGGCCTATGGCTACACCTTC. Its protein is CASSESLRAYGYTF.

The rearrangement joins TRBV6-8 to TRBJ1-5; TRBD1 matches at 11 bases. Germline lookup yields CDR1 MNHGY and CDR2 SAAAGT. The CDR3 contains 15 residues. With V trimmed by 5 bases and J by 4 bases, 4 bases remained unmatched. The CDR3, as DNA: TGTGCCAGCAGTGCCGGGACAGGGGGTAATCAGCCCCAGCATTTT. Amino acids: CASSAGTGGNQPQHF.

The CDR3 is CAWAPGTGPYEQYF. The CDR3 DNA is TGTGCCTGGGCCCCCGGGACAGGCCCCTACGAGCAGTACTTC. The rearrangement joins TRBV30 to TRBJ2-7, with 8 bases fitting TRBD1. With V trimmed by 5 bases and J by 2 bases, 8 bases remained unmatched. The CDR3 is 14 amino acids. Germline V CDR1 and CDR2: GTSNPN, SVGIG (reference sequence).

This chain joins TRBV28 and TRBJ2-3, with 7 bases identical to TRBD1. The CDR3 length is 15 residues. Germline lookup yields CDR1 MDHEN and CDR2 SYDVKM. V lost 3 bases and J lost 5; bases outside the gene matches: 8. CDR3 sequence (DNA): TGTGCCAGCAGTTTTTATAAGGGGGCCGTAGATACGCAGTATTTT. It encodes CASSFYKGAVDTQYF.

Only one count was recorded for this clone. This chain joins TRBV28 and TRBJ1-2; 7 bases fit TRBD1. Per germline, CDR1 MDHEN and CDR2 SYDVKM. The CDR3 covers 16 residues. The junction had 9 bases not matched to a gene; V was cut back by 5 bases and J by 0 bases. The CDR3 protein is CASSASGRGANYGYTF. CDR3 DNA sequence: TGTGCCAGCAGTGCCTCAGGCAGGGGGGCTAACTATGGCTACACCTTC.

This chain joins TRBV19 and TRBJ1-3; D gene uncertain. This CDR3 comprises 12 residues. CDR1 and CDR2 from the germline V gene are LNHDA and SQIVND (reference sequence). Deletions cut 9 bases from V and 0 bases from J, with 6 bases between. The DNA for the CDR3 is TGTGCCAGCAGGAGCTCTGGAAACACCATATATTTT. Translating gives CASRSSGNTIYF.